This TCR beta chain was observed in a study of T cell changes during pregnancy in multiple sclerosis. Clones were sequenced by immunoSEQ multiplex PCR, and TCRdb holds only the in-frame ones, with some missing. The top ten clones hold 1.5% to 2% of a sample with over 65,000 clones, 80% to 95% of them seen once. Trimming removed 7 bases from V and 4 bases from J; junction bases left unmatched: 10. There are 14 residues in the CDR3. CDR1 is SQVTM and CDR2 is ANQGSEA in the germline V gene. This receptor was identified in a female donor in good health, enrolled as a control in a pregnancy study. The chain is built from TRBV29-1 and TRBJ1-2, with TRBD1 identical over 9 bases. This material consisted of peripheral blood, taken in the first trimester of pregnancy. CDR3 sequence reads: CSAGITGGSYGYTF. CDR3 bases: TGCAGCGCCGGGATTACAGGGGGCAGCTATGGCTACACCTTC.